Following are 9 T cell receptor beta chains from one sample sequenced in a study of blood T cells in healthy people across ages. A second PCR, run for about 7 to 11 cycles, used a sample-barcoded 5' primer plus a J-beta primer mix. TCRdb redid the calling of the 5' RACE reads with MiXCR, one entry per CDR3 protein. The sample lists approximately 1,100,000 distinct CDR3 sequences, 35% to 50% occurring once. Sequenced: blood. These receptor sequences come from a woman aged 60 to 75 in good health.

This clonotype appeared a few times. The rearrangement uses TRBV18 and TRBJ2-7; the D gene is possibly TRBD2 (5 bases). The ends were cut back, 1 base at V and 0 bases at J, with 10 bases in the middle. CDR1 KGHSH and CDR2 LQKENI come from the germline V gene. CDR3 length: 15 amino acids. The DNA for the CDR3 is TGTGCCAGCTCACCACGGGAGAGGAGCTCCTACGAGCAGTACTTC. Translation gives CASSPRERSSYEQYF.

On this clonotype itself: At one boundary the junction diverges from the germline segment, which might be a read error. The chain employs TRBV7-2 and TRBJ2-7; the match to TRBD2 covers 8 bases. This CDR3 region has 15 residues. Germline lookup yields CDR1 SGHTA and CDR2 FQGNSA. CDR3 region: CASSLAAGGDYEQYF. CDR3 nucleotide sequence: TGTGCCAGCAGTTTAGCTGCGGGGGGTGACTACGAGCAGTACTTC. The full variable domain, completed using reference TRBV7-2 and TRBJ2-7, is GAGVSQSPSNKVTEKGKDVELRCDPISGHTALYWYRQSLGQGLEFLIYFQGNSAPDKSGLPSDRFSAERTGGSVSTLTIQRTQQEDSAVYLCASSLAAGGDYEQYFGPGTRLTVT.

The gene calls are TRBV20-1 and TRBJ2-1, with D tentatively TRBD1 or TRBD2 (6 bases each). Germline V gene sequence: CDR1 DFQATT, CDR2 SNEGSKA (reference sequence). V shed 2 bases and J shed 4 bases, with 12 bases lying between them. This CDR3 has 14 residues. In DNA, the CDR3 is TGCAGTGCTAGACTAGGGGGGAGGTACAATGAGCAGTTCTTC. Encoded protein: CSARLGGRYNEQFF.

A word on this clonotype: Mismatch with germline at one junction end may stem from a read error. V and J are TRBV28 and TRBJ2-1; TRBD1 might be the D (5 bases). Germline V gives CDR1 MDHEN, CDR2 SYDVKM. The CDR3 sequence is 20 residues long. The CDR3 sequence is CPSSLWPSSDSASSYNEQFF. CDR3 coding DNA: TGTCCCAGCAGTTTATGGCCTTCCTCCGACAGTGCGAGCTCCTACAATGAGCAGTTCTTC.

This clonotype was observed once. This chain joins TRBV27 and TRBJ2-5, with 12 bases matching TRBD2. The DNA end is a closer match to TRBJ2-7, so the J assignment may be wrong. This CDR3 is 15 amino acids long. Germline assignment: CDR1 MNHEY and CDR2 SMNVEV (reference sequence). This CDR3 is CASSTRTSGVYEQYF. CDR3 nucleotides: TGTGCCAGCAGTACCCGGACTAGCGGGGTCTACGAGCAGTACTTC.

V is TRBV20-1 and J is TRBJ2-3; possibly TRBD1 or TRBD2 for D (6 bases each). Germline V CDR1 and CDR2: DFQATT, SNEGSKA (reference sequence). V dropped 7 bases and J dropped 2 bases, with 22 bases sitting between them. The CDR3 length is 16 residues. CDR3 coding DNA: TGCAGTGTTGGAGGGGGGTCAACACGCTCCACAGATACGCAGTATTTT. This gives the protein CSVGGGSTRSTDTQYF.

V and J are TRBV20-1 and TRBJ2-4; possibly TRBD1 for D (6 bases). The better agreement between TRBJ2-7 and the DNA end casts doubt on the J call. Germline V lookup: CDR1 DFQATT, CDR2 SNEGSKA (reference sequence). CDR3 length: 14 residues. CDR3: CSARRQAGKYEQYF. The CDR3 coding sequence is TGCAGTGCTAGGAGACAGGCTGGGAAATACGAGCAGTACTTC.

The V gene is TRBV12-3 or TRBV12-4, the J gene TRBJ2-2, with 7 bases fitting TRBD2. V shed 3 bases and J 4 bases; nucleotides not matched to a gene: 8. The CDR3 length is 16 residues. The CDR3 DNA follows: TGTGCCAGCAGTTTTGCTAGCGGTATGAGCACCGGGGAGCTGTTTTTT. It encodes CASSFASGMSTGELFF.

The gene calls are TRBV7-8 and TRBJ2-1, with D perhaps TRBD2 (5 bases). CDR3 size: 15 residues. Germline CDR1 reads SGHVS; CDR2 reads FQNEAQ. V shed 0 bases and J shed 5 bases, with 11 bases lying between them. Here the CDR3 reads CASSLAGVLHNEQFF. CDR3 nucleotide sequence: TGTGCCAGCAGCTTAGCGGGAGTCTTGCACAATGAGCAGTTCTTC.